Reported below is one T cell receptor beta chain. The target antigen is unknown. This record belongs to a study of cytomegalovirus exposure and HLA in healthy donors. Overall study context: About 85 million unique TCRs from HLA-typed donors were held in an early release of data. General study results and limits: The investigators catalogued some 150 TCR beta chains as cytomegalovirus-associated. Sequencing depth roughly uniform across donors was assumed in presence/absence analyses. Common viral pathogens seemed, in a later analysis, to connect with several of the most significant clusters.

There are 15 residues in the CDR3. Per the germline V gene, CDR1 is SGHNT and CDR2 is YYREEE (reference sequence). Unmatched junction bases numbered 4, after V lost 0 bases and J lost 6 bases. The PCR ran on 60 Vbeta and 13 Jbeta primers. The table came from immunoSEQ multiplex PCR; TCRdb's copy has only in-frame clones and leaves some out. Among over 120,000 clones listed, 80% were seen once. The chain links TRBV5-4 to TRBJ2-7; 12 bases map to TRBD2. The sequence was obtained from a man aged 45-65 years in good health and CMV-seronegative. The sample was PBMCs. As DNA, the CDR3 is TGTGCCAGCAGCTTGGAAACTAGCGGGAGGAGCGAGCAGTACTTC. Protein product: CASSLETSGRSEQYF.